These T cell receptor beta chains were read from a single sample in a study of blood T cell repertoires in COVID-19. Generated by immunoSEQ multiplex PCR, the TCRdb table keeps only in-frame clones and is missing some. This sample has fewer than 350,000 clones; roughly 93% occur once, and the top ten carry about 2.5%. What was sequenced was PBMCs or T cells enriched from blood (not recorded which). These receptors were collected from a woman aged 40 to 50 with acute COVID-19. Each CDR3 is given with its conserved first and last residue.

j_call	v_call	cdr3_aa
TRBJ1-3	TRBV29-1	CSVESSGNTIYF
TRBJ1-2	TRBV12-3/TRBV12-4	CASRITGSYGYTF
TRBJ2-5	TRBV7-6	CASSYPGEETQYF
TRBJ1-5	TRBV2	CASTTGTGENQPQHF
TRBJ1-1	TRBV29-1	CSVAVGQLSEAFF
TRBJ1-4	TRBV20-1	CSARGDNQPIF
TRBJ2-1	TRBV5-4	CASSLEAGPSSYNEQFF
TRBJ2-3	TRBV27	CASSLAGITDTQYF
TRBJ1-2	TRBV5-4	CASSLGTGTPIYGYTF
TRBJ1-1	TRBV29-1	CSVTRGNTEAFF
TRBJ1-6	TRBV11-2	CASSSHRGTYNSPLHF
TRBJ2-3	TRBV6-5	CASSLVGGDTQYF
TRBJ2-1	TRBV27	CASSSQRTSGANEQFF
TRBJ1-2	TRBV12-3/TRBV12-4	CASSQQGTYGYTF
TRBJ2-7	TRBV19	CASSIRSGARYEQYF
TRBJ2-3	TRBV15	CATSRGRTGLLNTQYF
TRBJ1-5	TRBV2	CASSEYSTRNQPQHF